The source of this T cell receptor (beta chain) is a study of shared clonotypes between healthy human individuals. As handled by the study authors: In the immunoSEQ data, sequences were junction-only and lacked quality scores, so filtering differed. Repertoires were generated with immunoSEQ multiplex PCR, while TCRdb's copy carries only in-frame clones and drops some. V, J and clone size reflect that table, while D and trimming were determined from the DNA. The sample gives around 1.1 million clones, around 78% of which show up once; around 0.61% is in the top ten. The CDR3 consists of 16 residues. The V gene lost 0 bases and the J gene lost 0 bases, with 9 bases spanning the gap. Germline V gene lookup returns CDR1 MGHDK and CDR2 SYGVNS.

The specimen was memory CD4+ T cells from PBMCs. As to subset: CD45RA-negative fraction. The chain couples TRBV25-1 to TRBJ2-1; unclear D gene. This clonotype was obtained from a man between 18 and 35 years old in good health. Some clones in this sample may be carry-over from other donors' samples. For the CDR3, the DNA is TGTGCCAGCAGTGAATATTACAAGAGCTCCTACAATGAGCAGTTCTTC. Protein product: CASSEYYKSSYNEQFF. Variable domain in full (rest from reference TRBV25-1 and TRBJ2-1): EADIYQTPRYLVIGTGKKITLECSQTMGHDKMYWYQQDPGMELHLIHYSYGVNSTEKGDLSSESTVSRIRTEHFPLTLESARPSHTSQYLCASSEYYKSSYNEQFFGPGTRLTVL.